This T cell receptor (beta chain) was captured in a study of blood T cell repertoires in COVID-19. CDR1 MRHNA and CDR2 SNTAGT come from the germline V gene. The length of the CDR3 is 15 residues. Trimming removed 10 bases from V and 6 bases from J; junction bases left unmatched: 16. Using immunoSEQ multiplex PCR, the repertoire was profiled, and TCRdb retains in-frame clones only, with some absent. The sample has over 70,000 clones, roughly 90% seen once. The TCR originated in a human donor in a cohort sampled during active COVID-19. The chain has TRBV6-4 and TRBJ2-3; TRBD2 matches at 7 bases. The sample comprised peripheral blood. The DNA of the CDR3 is TGTGCCACATGGGACTACCGAAGGATGGTTGATACGCAGTATTTT. Protein sequence: CATWDYRRMVDTQYF.